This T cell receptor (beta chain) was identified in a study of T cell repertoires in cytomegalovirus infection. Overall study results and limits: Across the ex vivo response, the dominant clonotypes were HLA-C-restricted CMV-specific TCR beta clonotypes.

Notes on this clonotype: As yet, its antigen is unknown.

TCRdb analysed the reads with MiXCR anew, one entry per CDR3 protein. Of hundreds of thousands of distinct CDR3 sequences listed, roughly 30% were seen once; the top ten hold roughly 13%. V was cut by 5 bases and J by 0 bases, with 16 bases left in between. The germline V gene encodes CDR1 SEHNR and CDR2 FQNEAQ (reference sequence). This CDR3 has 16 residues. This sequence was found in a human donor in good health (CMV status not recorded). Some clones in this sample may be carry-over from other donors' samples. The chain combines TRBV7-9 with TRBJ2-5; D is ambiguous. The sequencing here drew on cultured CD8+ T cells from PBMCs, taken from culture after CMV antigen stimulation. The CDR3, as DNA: TGTGCCAGCAGCCTGACGGGCCTCCAATACCAAGAGACCCAGTACTTC. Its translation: CASSLTGLQYQETQYF.